The rows below give T cell receptor beta chains drawn from one sample of a study of tumor-infiltrating lymphocytes in localized non-small cell lung cancer. The repertoire was sequenced with immunoSEQ multiplex PCR; TCRdb's copy has only in-frame clones and lacks some. The top ten clones hold around 2.6% of a sample with about 14,000 clones, approximately 80% of them seen once. Sequencing input: lung tumor tissue. These TCRs come from a human donor with non-small cell lung cancer. CDR3s include the opening cysteine and the closing phenylalanine or tryptophan. The order of the fields is clone size, V gene, J gene, D gene, CDR3 DNA, CDR3 protein. The D gene is left open where the match is weak. Clone size is given for some rows only: seen once, a few or many times, or a class if the clone is expanded.

abundance: -
v_gene: TRBV18
j_gene: TRBJ2-5
d_gene: -
CDR3nt: TGTGCCAGCTCACCACCAGAACAAGAGACCCAGTACTTC
CDR3aa: CASSPPEQETQYF

abundance: -
v_gene: TRBV2
j_gene: TRBJ2-7
d_gene: -
CDR3nt: TGTGCCAGCAGTGAAGCGCTGTCCAACACAAGGATCTACGAGCAGTACTTC
CDR3aa: CASSEALSNTRIYEQYF

abundance: -
v_gene: TRBV11-3
j_gene: TRBJ2-7
d_gene: TRBD2
CDR3nt: TGTGCCAGCAGCTTAGCCGGGAGGGCCTTTTCCTACGAGCAGTACTTC
CDR3aa: CASSLAGRAFSYEQYF

abundance: -
v_gene: TRBV27
j_gene: TRBJ2-5
d_gene: -
CDR3nt: TGTGCCAGCAGTTTATCCTCCCAAGAGACCCAGTACTTC
CDR3aa: CASSLSSQETQYF

abundance: -
v_gene: TRBV4-3
j_gene: TRBJ1-2
d_gene: -
CDR3nt: TGCGCCAGCAGCTTCCGGGACACTAACTATGGCTACACCTTC
CDR3aa: CASSFRDTNYGYTF

abundance: -
v_gene: TRBV9
j_gene: TRBJ2-7
d_gene: TRBD2
CDR3nt: TGTGCCAGCAGCGTCGGCGGGAGGGCCAGAGAGCAGTACTTC
CDR3aa: CASSVGGRAREQYF

abundance: -
v_gene: TRBV18
j_gene: TRBJ2-2
d_gene: TRBD1
CDR3nt: TGTGCCAGCTCACCACCGGGACAGGGCGCGGGAGCGCGCACCGGGGAGCTGTTTTTT
CDR3aa: CASSPPGQGAGARTGELFF

abundance: -
v_gene: TRBV5-1
j_gene: TRBJ1-1
d_gene: TRBD1
CDR3nt: TGCGCCAGCAGCCCGGGACAGGGGGCCTCGAACACTGAAGCTTTCTTT
CDR3aa: CASSPGQGASNTEAFF

abundance: -
v_gene: TRBV19
j_gene: TRBJ1-5
d_gene: -
CDR3nt: TGTGCCAGTAGTAGAATGGTCACTCAGCCCCAGCATTTT
CDR3aa: CASSRMVTQPQHF

abundance: -
v_gene: TRBV9
j_gene: TRBJ2-3
d_gene: TRBD2
CDR3nt: TGTGCCAGCAGCGTGCTAGCGGGAGAAACCAGTACGCAGTATTTT
CDR3aa: CASSVLAGETSTQYF

abundance: -
v_gene: TRBV7-9
j_gene: TRBJ2-3
d_gene: -
CDR3nt: TGTGCCAGCAGCCCCTCGAGCTCCACAGATACGCAGTATTTT
CDR3aa: CASSPSSSTDTQYF

abundance: -
v_gene: TRBV19
j_gene: TRBJ2-1
d_gene: TRBD2
CDR3nt: TGTGCCAGTAGTATAGCTGGCGGGAGTACCCATGAGCAGTTCTTC
CDR3aa: CASSIAGGSTHEQFF

abundance: -
v_gene: TRBV4-3
j_gene: TRBJ1-4
d_gene: -
CDR3nt: TGCGCCAGCAGCCATTCCGGGACGGCTAATAATGAAAAACTGTTTTTT
CDR3aa: CASSHSGTANNEKLFF

abundance: -
v_gene: TRBV9
j_gene: TRBJ2-1
d_gene: -
CDR3nt: TGTGCCAGCAGCGTAGATCGAGGACGGCCGGACCCATCCTACAATGAGCAGTTCTTC
CDR3aa: CASSVDRGRPDPSYNEQFF

abundance: -
v_gene: TRBV19
j_gene: TRBJ2-7
d_gene: TRBD2
CDR3nt: TGTGCCAGTAGTCACCGCGGACTAGCGGGTACCTACGAGCAGTACTTC
CDR3aa: CASSHRGLAGTYEQYF

abundance: -
v_gene: TRBV29-1
j_gene: TRBJ2-5
d_gene: -
CDR3nt: TGCAGCGTTGACAGGACTCAAGAGACCCAGTACTTC
CDR3aa: CSVDRTQETQYF

abundance: once
v_gene: TRBV5-5
j_gene: TRBJ2-1
d_gene: -
CDR3nt: TGTGCCAGCAGCTTATACGATGAGCAGTTCTTC
CDR3aa: CASSLYDEQFF

abundance: -
v_gene: TRBV19
j_gene: TRBJ2-2
d_gene: TRBD1
CDR3nt: TGTGCCAGTAGGCGGGACAGGAGGAGCACCGGGGAGCTGTTTTTT
CDR3aa: CASRRDRRSTGELFF

abundance: -
v_gene: TRBV7-9
j_gene: TRBJ1-6
d_gene: -
CDR3nt: TGTGCCAGCAGCTCCTCGTTTGGGGCGGGGAATTCACCCCTCCACTTT
CDR3aa: CASSSSFGAGNSPLHF

abundance: -
v_gene: TRBV13
j_gene: TRBJ2-7
d_gene: TRBD1
CDR3nt: TGTGCCAGCAGCTTAAACAGGGGGCGTGAGCAGTACTTC
CDR3aa: CASSLNRGREQYF

abundance: -
v_gene: TRBV27
j_gene: TRBJ2-1
d_gene: TRBD2
CDR3nt: TGTGCCAGCCGAGGACTAGCGGGAGAACGTGAGCAGTTCTTC
CDR3aa: CASRGLAGEREQFF

abundance: -
v_gene: TRBV6-5
j_gene: TRBJ2-7
d_gene: TRBD2
CDR3nt: TGTGCCAGCAGTTCCGACGGACTAGCGGGAGGCTACGAGCAGTACTTC
CDR3aa: CASSSDGLAGGYEQYF

abundance: few
v_gene: TRBV27
j_gene: TRBJ1-5
d_gene: TRBD1
CDR3nt: TGTGCCAGCAGTTTATCGGGACAGGGCATGGGTCAGCCCCAGCATTTT
CDR3aa: CASSLSGQGMGQPQHF

abundance: few
v_gene: TRBV10-3
j_gene: TRBJ1-6
d_gene: -
CDR3nt: TGTGCCATCAGTGAAAGTGGACGGGATAATTCACCCCTCCACTTT
CDR3aa: CAISESGRDNSPLHF

abundance: -
v_gene: TRBV10-3
j_gene: TRBJ2-3
d_gene: -
CDR3nt: TGTGCCATCAGTGAAGGAGGGAGCACAGATACGCAGTATTTT
CDR3aa: CAISEGGSTDTQYF

abundance: -
v_gene: TRBV5-1
j_gene: TRBJ1-3
d_gene: -
CDR3nt: TGCGCCAGCAGCTCAGGAGTCTCTGGAAACACCATATATTTT
CDR3aa: CASSSGVSGNTIYF

abundance: -
v_gene: TRBV2
j_gene: TRBJ2-7
d_gene: TRBD2
CDR3nt: TGTGCCAGCGGTGGGAGCGGGAGCTACGAGCAGTACTTC
CDR3aa: CASGGSGSYEQYF

abundance: -
v_gene: TRBV7-9
j_gene: TRBJ2-7
d_gene: -
CDR3nt: TGTGCCAGCGGTCGCGGGTACGAGCAGTACTTC
CDR3aa: CASGRGYEQYF

abundance: -
v_gene: TRBV6-5
j_gene: TRBJ2-1
d_gene: -
CDR3nt: TGTGCCAGCAGTTACCAAGGGCACCCCACAAATGAGCAGTTCTTC
CDR3aa: CASSYQGHPTNEQFF

abundance: -
v_gene: TRBV23-1
j_gene: TRBJ2-1
d_gene: TRBD1
CDR3nt: TGCGCCGTTAAAGGACAGGGCTACAATGAGCAGTTCTTC
CDR3aa: CAVKGQGYNEQFF

abundance: -
v_gene: TRBV4-2
j_gene: TRBJ1-4
d_gene: TRBD1
CDR3nt: TGTGCCAGCAGCCAAAAGTTGGACAGGGGATATGAAAAACTGTTTTTT
CDR3aa: CASSQKLDRGYEKLFF

abundance: -
v_gene: TRBV10-3
j_gene: TRBJ2-5
d_gene: TRBD2
CDR3nt: TGTGCCACAGCGGGAGACGGGGAGACCCAGTACTTC
CDR3aa: CATAGDGETQYF

abundance: few
v_gene: TRBV4-2
j_gene: TRBJ2-3
d_gene: TRBD2
CDR3nt: TGTGCCAGCAGCCAAGTTATACTAGCGGGAGGGATGAATACGCAGTATTTT
CDR3aa: CASSQVILAGGMNTQYF

abundance: -
v_gene: TRBV30
j_gene: TRBJ1-6
d_gene: TRBD1
CDR3nt: TGTGCCCGGGGACAGGGGTATAATTCACCCCTCCACTTT
CDR3aa: CARGQGYNSPLHF

abundance: -
v_gene: TRBV27
j_gene: TRBJ2-7
d_gene: TRBD2
CDR3nt: TGTGCCAGCAGTCCCTGGCGGGAGGGCCACGAGCAGTACTTC
CDR3aa: CASSPWREGHEQYF

abundance: -
v_gene: TRBV30
j_gene: TRBJ1-1
d_gene: -
CDR3nt: TGTGCCTGGACGAAGCGATCAGGTTTGCGGAACACTGAAGCTTTCTTT
CDR3aa: CAWTKRSGLRNTEAFF

abundance: -
v_gene: TRBV6-1
j_gene: TRBJ2-1
d_gene: -
CDR3nt: TGTGCCAGCAGTGAAATAGGGCGACTGCGCAATGAGCAGTTCTTC
CDR3aa: CASSEIGRLRNEQFF

abundance: -
v_gene: TRBV5-1
j_gene: TRBJ2-3
d_gene: TRBD2
CDR3nt: TGCGCCAGCTGTATGGGACTAGCAACAGATACGCAGTATTTT
CDR3aa: CASCMGLATDTQYF

abundance: few
v_gene: TRBV6-6
j_gene: TRBJ2-7
d_gene: TRBD2
CDR3nt: TGTGCCAGCAGTATAGGGACTAGCGGGAGACCCTACGAGCAGTACTTC
CDR3aa: CASSIGTSGRPYEQYF

abundance: -
v_gene: TRBV7-2
j_gene: TRBJ2-7
d_gene: -
CDR3nt: TGTGCCAGCAGCTTAGATTCTACTGGGATCTACGAGCAGTACTTC
CDR3aa: CASSLDSTGIYEQYF

abundance: -
v_gene: TRBV11-3
j_gene: TRBJ1-3
d_gene: -
CDR3nt: TGTGCCAGCAGCGGCATAAAGGAGGTTGGAAACACCATATATTTT
CDR3aa: CASSGIKEVGNTIYF

abundance: -
v_gene: TRBV6-5
j_gene: TRBJ2-3
d_gene: -
CDR3nt: TGTGCCAGCAGTCAGAGGGGTTACCGCACAGATACGCAGTATTTT
CDR3aa: CASSQRGYRTDTQYF

abundance: -
v_gene: TRBV28
j_gene: TRBJ1-4
d_gene: -
CDR3nt: TGTGCCAGCCTTCCGGGGGCCGAAGGTGAAAAACTGTTTTTT
CDR3aa: CASLPGAEGEKLFF

abundance: -
v_gene: TRBV27
j_gene: TRBJ2-7
d_gene: TRBD1
CDR3nt: TGTGCCAGCAGCCGGACAGGGGATAATTACGAGCAGTACTTC
CDR3aa: CASSRTGDNYEQYF

abundance: -
v_gene: TRBV5-1
j_gene: TRBJ2-1
d_gene: -
CDR3nt: TGCGCCAGCAGCCTAGGGGGGAGTAGCGTGTCCTACAATGAGCAGTTCTTC
CDR3aa: CASSLGGSSVSYNEQFF

abundance: -
v_gene: TRBV30
j_gene: TRBJ1-5
d_gene: TRBD1
CDR3nt: TGTGCCTGGAGTAGGGGGACAGGGGGTTATAGCAATCAGCCCCAGCATTTT
CDR3aa: CAWSRGTGGYSNQPQHF

abundance: -
v_gene: TRBV30
j_gene: TRBJ2-5
d_gene: -
CDR3nt: TGTGCCTGGAGTCCAGGACTACAAGAGACCCAGTACTTC
CDR3aa: CAWSPGLQETQYF

abundance: -
v_gene: TRBV7-9
j_gene: TRBJ2-7
d_gene: TRBD2
CDR3nt: TGTGCCAGCAGCCCTAGCGGGACTACCTCCTACGAGCAGTACTTC
CDR3aa: CASSPSGTTSYEQYF

abundance: few
v_gene: TRBV11-2
j_gene: TRBJ1-2
d_gene: -
CDR3nt: TGTGCCAGCAGCTTAGCTCGGAAGACAGCTAACTATGGCTACACCTTC
CDR3aa: CASSLARKTANYGYTF

abundance: -
v_gene: TRBV7-9
j_gene: TRBJ1-2
d_gene: TRBD1
CDR3nt: TGTGCCAGCAGCGGGACAGGGGGCGGTTCGTATGGCTACACCTTC
CDR3aa: CASSGTGGGSYGYTF

abundance: -
v_gene: TRBV30
j_gene: TRBJ2-7
d_gene: TRBD2
CDR3nt: TGTGCCTGTACTAGCGGGATGAAGGAGCAGTACTTC
CDR3aa: CACTSGMKEQYF

abundance: -
v_gene: TRBV29-1
j_gene: TRBJ2-7
d_gene: TRBD1
CDR3nt: TGCAGCGTTAAGACAGGGGGCAAGCAGTACTTC
CDR3aa: CSVKTGGKQYF

abundance: -
v_gene: TRBV7-9
j_gene: TRBJ2-1
d_gene: TRBD2
CDR3nt: TGTGCCAGCAGCCCTTCTAGCGGGAGGGCTGAGCAGTTCTTC
CDR3aa: CASSPSSGRAEQFF

abundance: -
v_gene: TRBV7-2
j_gene: TRBJ2-1
d_gene: -
CDR3nt: TGTGCCAGCAGTCGTAGCTCGGGGGCCTACAATGAGCAGTTCTTC
CDR3aa: CASSRSSGAYNEQFF

abundance: few
v_gene: TRBV14
j_gene: TRBJ1-1
d_gene: TRBD1
CDR3nt: TGTGCCAGCAGCCGCCACGGGGGACAGGGGGCGATGAACACTGAAGCTTTCTTT
CDR3aa: CASSRHGGQGAMNTEAFF